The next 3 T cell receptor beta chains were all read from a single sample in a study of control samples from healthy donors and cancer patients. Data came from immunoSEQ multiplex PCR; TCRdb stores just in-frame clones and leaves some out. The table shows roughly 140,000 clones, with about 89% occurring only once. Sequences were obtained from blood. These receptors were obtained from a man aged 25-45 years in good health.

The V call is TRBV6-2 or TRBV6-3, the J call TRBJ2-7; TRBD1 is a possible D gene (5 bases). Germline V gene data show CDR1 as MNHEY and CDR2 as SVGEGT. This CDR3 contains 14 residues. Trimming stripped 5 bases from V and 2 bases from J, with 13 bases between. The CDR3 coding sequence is TGTGCCAGCAGTCCCTCAGGGTCCACCTACGAGCAGTACTTC. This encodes CASSPSGSTYEQYF.

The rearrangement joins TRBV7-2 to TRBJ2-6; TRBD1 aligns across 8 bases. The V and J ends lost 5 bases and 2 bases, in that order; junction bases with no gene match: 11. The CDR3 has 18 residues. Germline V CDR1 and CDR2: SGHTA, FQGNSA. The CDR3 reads CASSARTGRFAGANVLTF. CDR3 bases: TGTGCCAGCAGCGCCCGGACAGGGCGTTTTGCTGGGGCCAACGTCCTGACTTTC.

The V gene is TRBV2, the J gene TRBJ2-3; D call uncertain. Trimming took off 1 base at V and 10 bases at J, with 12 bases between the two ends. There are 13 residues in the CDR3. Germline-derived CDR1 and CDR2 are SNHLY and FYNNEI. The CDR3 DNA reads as TGTGCCAGCAGTGAAGGAGGTTTAGTCCCGCAGTATTTT. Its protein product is CASSEGGLVPQYF. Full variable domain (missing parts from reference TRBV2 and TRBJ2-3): EPEVTQTPSHQVTQMGQEVILRCVPISNHLYFYWYRQILGQKVEFLVSFYNNEISEKSEIFDDQFSVERPDGSNFTLKIRSTKLEDSAMYFCASSEGGLVPQYFGPGTRLTVL.